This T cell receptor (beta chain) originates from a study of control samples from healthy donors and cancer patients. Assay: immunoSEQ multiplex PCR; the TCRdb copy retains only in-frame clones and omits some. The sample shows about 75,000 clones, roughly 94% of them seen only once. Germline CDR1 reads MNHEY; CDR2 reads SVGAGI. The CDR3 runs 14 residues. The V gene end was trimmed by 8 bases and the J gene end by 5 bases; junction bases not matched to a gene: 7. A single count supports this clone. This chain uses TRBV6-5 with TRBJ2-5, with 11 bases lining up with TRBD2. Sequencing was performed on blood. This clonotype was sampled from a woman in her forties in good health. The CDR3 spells CASSSSGGPETQYF. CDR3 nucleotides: TGTGCCAGCTCCTCTAGCGGGGGGCCCGAGACCCAGTACTTC.